What follows are 6 T cell receptor beta chains derived from one specimen sequenced in a study of cytomegalovirus exposure and HLA in healthy donors. PCR employed 60 Vbeta and 13 Jbeta primers. TCRdb's copy holds only in-frame clones and misses some; the assay was immunoSEQ multiplex PCR. This sample has over 80,000 clones; around 82% occur once, and the top ten carry roughly 5.1%. Sequenced sample: PBMCs. The origin of the receptors is a man aged 35 to 55 in good health and CMV-seropositive.

The genes are TRBV11-3 and TRBJ2-3; the match to TRBD2 covers 13 bases. This CDR3 region has 15 residues. Trimming at V came to 5 bases and at J to 5 bases, leaving 4 bases not matched to a gene. Germline CDR1 reads SGHNT; CDR2 reads YENEEA. The CDR3 spells CASSPLAGGIDTQYF. In DNA form, the CDR3 reads TGTGCCAGCAGCCCACTAGCGGGAGGGATAGATACGCAGTATTTT.

V gene TRBV2 combines with J gene TRBJ1-5; 7 bases line up with TRBD1. Germline values: CDR1 SNHLY, CDR2 FYNNEI. V lost 3 bases to trimming and J lost 4 bases; unmatched junction nucleotides: 6. This CDR3 spans 15 amino acids. The CDR3 nucleotides read TGTGCCAGCAGTGATCGGGCAGGGGGTAATCAGCCCCAGCATTTT. Translation: CASSDRAGGNQPQHF.

The genes are TRBV18 and TRBJ2-3; 7 bases are shared with TRBD1. J gave up 4 bases and V 5 bases, and 3 bases lay outside the gene matches. CDR1 and CDR2 from the germline V gene are KGHSH and LQKENI. CDR3 length: 13 amino acids. The CDR3 sequence is CASSADRADTQYF. The CDR3, as DNA: TGTGCCAGCTCAGCAGACAGGGCAGATACGCAGTATTTT.

The V gene is TRBV5-4, the J gene TRBJ2-1, with 8 bases aligning to TRBD2. CDR1 SGHNT and CDR2 YYREEE come from the germline V gene (reference sequence). The J segment lost 6 bases and the V segment lost 0 bases, leaving 11 bases of the junction unmatched. This CDR3 comprises 17 residues. CDR3 nucleotide sequence: TGTGCCAGCAGCTTGGGGGGTGCGGCGGGAGGCTTCAATGAGCAGTTCTTC. Translating it yields CASSLGGAAGGFNEQFF. The full variable domain, completed using reference TRBV5-4 and TRBJ2-1, is ETGVTQSPTHLIKTRGQQVTLRCSSQSGHNTVSWYQQALGQGPQFIFQYYREEENGRGNFPPRFSGLQFPNYSSELNVNALELDDSALYLCASSLGGAAGGFNEQFFGPGTRLTVL.

V is TRBV6-6 and J is TRBJ2-5; weak D call: TRBD1 (5 bases). Germline loops: CDR1 MNHNY, CDR2 SVGAGI (reference sequence). The length of the CDR3 is 13 residues. V was trimmed by 4 bases and J by 4 bases, leaving 10 bases between them. Here the CDR3 reads CASSSATVETQYF. CDR3 nucleotides: TGTGCCAGCAGTTCGGCGACAGTAGAGACCCAGTACTTC.

V usage is TRBV5-1 and J usage is TRBJ2-1; the D gene is possibly TRBD2 (6 bases). The CDR3 loop spans 16 amino acids. The V gene lost 1 base and the J gene lost 0 bases, with 11 bases spanning the gap. Germline lookup yields CDR1 SGHRS and CDR2 YFSETQ. CDR3 sequence reads: CASSLRDSSSYNEQFF. The DNA for the CDR3 is TGCGCCAGCAGCTTGCGGGACTCTAGCTCCTACAATGAGCAGTTCTTC.